The clone carrying this T cell receptor beta chain was observed a few times. The age range of participants was about 18 to 95 years, with residence in roughly 25 US areas. Cohorts were determined from participant-reported clinical history. The sample belongs to a study of blood T cell repertoires in COVID-19. Across the study: Acute and convalescent COVID-19 specimens originated in the United States, Italy and Spain.

V was clipped by 10 bases and J by 5 bases; unmatched bases: 7. The germline V gene encodes CDR1 ENHRY and CDR2 SYGVKD. The CDR3 sequence is 14 residues long. Authors' analysis steps: The authors estimated nucleated cell counts from reference gene primer amplification. Sequenced by immunoSEQ multiplex PCR; TCRdb stores in-frame clones only, minus some. That table is the source of V, J and clone size, and D and trimming were worked out from the DNA. The profile shows 250,000 or so clones, about 89% of them singletons. J is TRBJ2-2 and V is TRBV10-3; TRBD1 aligns across 10 bases. Sequences were obtained from PBMCs or T cells enriched from blood (not recorded which). The source is a human donor in a cohort exposed to, infected with or recovered from COVID-19 (not recorded which). The donor label of this sample is uncertain. CDR3 coding DNA: TGTGCCACCTCCGGGACAGGGGTGACCGGGGAGCTGTTTTTT. Translated, it gives CATSGTGVTGELFF.